The 17 T cell receptor beta chains below were found in one sample sequenced in a study of cytomegalovirus exposure and HLA in healthy donors. 13 Jbeta primers and 60 Vbeta primers were used for the PCR. Profiling relied on immunoSEQ multiplex PCR, and the TCRdb table lists in-frame clones only, not all of them. The listing records about 200,000 clones. Sequencing used PBMCs. The origin of the receptors is a girl aged 2 to 9 in good health and CMV-seropositive.

The CDR3 here is CASTTGQVPLAGELFF. In DNA form, the CDR3 reads TGTGCCAGCACCACGGGACAGGTTCCCCTTGCTGGGGAGCTGTTTTTT. This chain links TRBV7-9 with TRBJ2-2, with TRBD1 matching over 8 bases. V lost 7 bases, J lost 8 bases, and 15 bases stayed unmatched. Germline CDR1 reads SEHNR; CDR2 reads FQNEAQ (reference sequence). This CDR3 spans 16 amino acids.

J is TRBJ1-1 and V is TRBV7-2, with 7 bases aligning to TRBD1. The CDR3 is 13 amino acids. Germline loops: CDR1 SGHTA, CDR2 FQGNSA. Unmatched junction bases numbered 7, after V lost 1 base and J lost 11 bases. CDR3 loop: CASSLVKGGQAFF. The CDR3 DNA sequence: TGTGCCAGCAGCTTAGTGAAAGGGGGCCAGGCTTTCTTT.

The gene calls are TRBV7-8 and TRBJ2-3; maybe TRBD2 (5 bases). Germline V CDR1 and CDR2: SGHVS, FQNEAQ. This CDR3 has 15 residues. Trimming removed 5 bases at V and 0 bases at J, with 12 bases between. Written as DNA, the CDR3 is TGTGCCAGCAGCCCCCAGCGGTCTAGCACAGATACGCAGTATTTT. It yields the protein CASSPQRSSTDTQYF.

The rearrangement uses TRBV7-6 and TRBJ2-2, with unresolved D. The CDR3 has 12 amino acids. V lost 4 bases and J lost 6, with 6 bases in between. The germline V gene encodes CDR1 SGHVS and CDR2 FNYEAQ. The CDR3, as DNA: TGTGCCAGCAGCTCATACTCCGGGGAGCTGTTTTTT. This sequence encodes CASSSYSGELFF.

The chain combines TRBV18 with TRBJ1-5; TRBD1 matches at 7 bases. Germline V gene lookup returns CDR1 KGHSH and CDR2 LQKENI. V dropped 6 bases and J dropped 0; count of bases not matched to a gene: 5. This CDR3 region has 15 residues. CDR3 nucleotide sequence: TGTGCCAGCTCCCCTGGGACAGCTAGCAATCAGCCCCAGCATTTT. It codes for CASSPGTASNQPQHF.

J is TRBJ2-7 and V is TRBV10-3; TRBD2 might be the D (5 bases). Trimming took off 7 bases at V and 2 bases at J, with 15 bases between the two ends. This CDR3 has 14 amino acids. The germline CDR1 and CDR2 sequences are ENHRY and SYGVKD. The CDR3 sequence is CAITPHGETYEQYF. DNA for the CDR3: TGTGCCATCACGCCGCACGGGGAAACCTACGAGCAGTACTTC.

The rearrangement uses TRBV15 and TRBJ2-3; no firm D call. Per the germline V gene, CDR1 is LNHNV and CDR2 is YYDKDF (reference sequence). CDR3 length equals 16 residues. Trimming took 0 bases from V and 4 from J, leaving 14 bases between them. The CDR3 DNA reads TGTGCCACCAGCAGAGATCCAAGCGCTTCGGCAGATACGCAGTATTTT. Amino acids: CATSRDPSASADTQYF.

V and J are TRBV20-1 and TRBJ2-7, with D unresolved. Looked up from germline, CDR1 is DFQATT and CDR2 is SNEGSKA (reference sequence). V was cut by 4 bases and J by 3 bases, with 7 bases left in between. CDR3 length: 11 amino acids. CDR3 coding DNA: TGCAGTGCTACCTCTAACTACGAGCAGTACTTC. It encodes CSATSNYEQYF.

This chain uses TRBV6-6 with TRBJ2-5, with 7 bases fitting TRBD1. The J call could be wrong; TRBJ2-7 is a better fit for the DNA end. The CDR3 totals 16 residues. Germline V lookup: CDR1 MNHNY, CDR2 SVGAGI (reference sequence). CDR3 DNA: TGTGCCAGCAGTTACAGAAGGTCAGGACAGGCCTACGAGCAGTACTTC. Translating it yields CASSYRRSGQAYEQYF.

This chain uses TRBV5-1 with TRBJ2-3, with 7 positions matching TRBD1. The ends lost 4 bases at V and 6 bases at J; junction bases unmatched: 8. Germline-derived CDR1 and CDR2 are SGHRS and YFSETQ. The CDR3 loop spans 14 amino acids. As DNA, the CDR3 is TGCGCCAGCAGCGGTGTGGCAGGGGGTGATACGCAGTATTTT. Translated: CASSGVAGGDTQYF.

This chain links TRBV5-6 with TRBJ1-6, with D possibly being TRBD1 (6 bases). The CDR3 extends over 14 amino acids. CDR1 is SGHDT and CDR2 is YYEEEE in the germline V gene. Trimming cost V 4 bases and J 9 bases, with 14 bases left between them. The CDR3: CASSRQARGSPLHF. DNA of the CDR3: TGTGCCAGCAGCCGACAGGCCAGGGGTTCACCCCTCCACTTT.

The J gene is TRBJ1-5, the V gene TRBV2; 7 bases line up with TRBD1. The CDR3 sequence is 19 residues long. The germline V gene encodes CDR1 SNHLY and CDR2 FYNNEI. The V segment lost 7 bases and the J segment 0 bases; nucleotides outside the gene matches: 18. CDR3 coding DNA: TGTGCCAGCACCCGAGACCCTCCACAGGGGCTCCTTAGCAATCAGCCCCAGCATTTT. Translated, it gives CASTRDPPQGLLSNQPQHF.

This chain links TRBV7-2 with TRBJ2-2; D possibly corresponds to TRBD2 (5 bases). V dropped 5 bases and J dropped 0 bases, with 13 bases sitting between them. This CDR3 spans 16 amino acids. The germline gives CDR1 SGHTA, CDR2 FQGNSA. CDR3 in DNA: TGTGCCAGCAGCCTAAATAGCGCTTCGAACACCGGGGAGCTGTTTTTT. This sequence encodes CASSLNSASNTGELFF.

V gene TRBV7-9 combines with J gene TRBJ2-1; 11 bases fit TRBD2. Germline V gives CDR1 SEHNR, CDR2 FQNEAQ (reference sequence). This CDR3 has 15 residues. V shed 5 bases and J 9 bases; nucleotides not matched to a gene: 9. The CDR3 nucleotides are TGTGCCAGCAGCCCTACTAGCGGGAGTAGCGGTGAGCAGTTCTTC. Protein sequence: CASSPTSGSSGEQFF.

The chain has TRBV30 and TRBJ2-7; TRBD1 matches 9 bases. The V gene's germline CDR1 is GTSNPN and CDR2 SVGIG (reference sequence). The CDR3 totals 13 residues. With 3 bases clipped from V and 5 bases from J, the junction kept 5 bases outside the gene matches. CDR3 residues: CAWRRDRVDEQYF. CDR3 sequence (DNA): TGTGCCTGGAGAAGGGACAGGGTGGACGAGCAGTACTTC.

The rearrangement joins TRBV6-5 to TRBJ1-1; the match to TRBD1 covers 9 bases. Germline V gene sequence: CDR1 MNHEY, CDR2 SVGAGI. The CDR3 runs to 15 residues. With V trimmed by 3 bases and J by 4 bases, 6 bases remained unmatched. For the CDR3, the DNA is TGTGCCAGCAGTTATTCACGGACAGGGGTCACTGAAGCTTTCTTT. Protein: CASSYSRTGVTEAFF.

The chain recombines TRBV5-6 with TRBJ1-2; 8 bases align to TRBD1. This CDR3 is 12 amino acids long. V shed 4 bases, J shed 8 bases, and the junction held 4 bases outside the gene matches. Germline CDR1 and CDR2: SGHDT and YYEEEE. DNA of the CDR3: TGTGCCAGCAGCCGCGGACAGGGAGGCTACACCTTC. Amino acids: CASSRGQGGYTF. The variable domain in full, completed from reference TRBV5-6 and TRBJ1-2, reads DAGVTQSPTHLIKTRGQQVTLRCSPKSGHDTVSWYQQALGQGPQFIFQYYEEEERQRGNFPDRFSGHQFPNYSSELNVNALLLGDSALYLCASSRGQGGYTFGSGTRLTVV.